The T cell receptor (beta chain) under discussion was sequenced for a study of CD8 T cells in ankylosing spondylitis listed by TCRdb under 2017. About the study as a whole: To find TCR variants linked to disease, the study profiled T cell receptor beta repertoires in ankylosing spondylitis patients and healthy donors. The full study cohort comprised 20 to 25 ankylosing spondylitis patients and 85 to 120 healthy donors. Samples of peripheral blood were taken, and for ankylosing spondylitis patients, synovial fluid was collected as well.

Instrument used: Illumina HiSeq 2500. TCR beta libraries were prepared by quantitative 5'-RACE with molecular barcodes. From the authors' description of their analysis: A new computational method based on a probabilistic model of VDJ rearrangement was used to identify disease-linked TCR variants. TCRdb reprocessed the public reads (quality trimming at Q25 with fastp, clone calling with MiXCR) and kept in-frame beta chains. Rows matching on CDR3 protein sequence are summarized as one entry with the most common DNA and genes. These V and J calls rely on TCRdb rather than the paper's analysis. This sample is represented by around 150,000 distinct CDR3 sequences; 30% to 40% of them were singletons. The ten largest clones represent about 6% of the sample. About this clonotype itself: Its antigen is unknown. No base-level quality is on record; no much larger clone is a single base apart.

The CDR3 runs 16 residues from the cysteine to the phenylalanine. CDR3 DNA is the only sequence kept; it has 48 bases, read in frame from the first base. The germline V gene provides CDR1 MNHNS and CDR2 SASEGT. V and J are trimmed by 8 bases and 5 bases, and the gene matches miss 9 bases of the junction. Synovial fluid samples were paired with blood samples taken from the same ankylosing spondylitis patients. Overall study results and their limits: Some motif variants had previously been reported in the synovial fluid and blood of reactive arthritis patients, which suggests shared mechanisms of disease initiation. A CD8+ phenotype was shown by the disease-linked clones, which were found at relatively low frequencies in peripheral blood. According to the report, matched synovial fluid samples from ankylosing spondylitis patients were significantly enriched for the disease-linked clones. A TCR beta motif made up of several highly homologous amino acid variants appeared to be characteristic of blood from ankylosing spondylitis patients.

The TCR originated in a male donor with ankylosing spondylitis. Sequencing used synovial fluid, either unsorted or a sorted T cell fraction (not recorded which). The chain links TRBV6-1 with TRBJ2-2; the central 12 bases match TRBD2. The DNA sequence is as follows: TGTGCCAGCCGGGCTAGCGGGAGGGAGGGAACCGGGGAGCTGTTTTTT. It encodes CASRASGREGTGELFF.